The clone carrying this T cell receptor (beta chain) was detected a few times. Its antigen is not known. This CDR3 contains 16 residues. Losses at the gene ends were 5 bases for V and 0 bases for J; bases not matched to a gene: 4. Germline CDR1 and CDR2: ENHRY and SYGVKD. This record comes from a study of CD8 T cells in ankylosing spondylitis. Overall study results and limits: Disease-linked clones were reportedly significantly enriched in matched ankylosing spondylitis synovial fluid.

TCRdb reprocessed the 5' RACE reads with MiXCR, giving one entry per CDR3 protein. The sample includes a few hundred thousand distinct CDR3 sequences, around a tenth seen only once; the top ten take around 8.4%. The chain couples TRBV10-3 to TRBJ2-6; 7 nucleotides agree with TRBD1. The sequence was collected from a female donor with ankylosing spondylitis or in good health (not recorded which). Sample: blood, either unsorted or a sorted T cell fraction (not recorded which). The CDR3 sequence: CAISRTGSSGANVLTF. CDR3 DNA: TGTGCCATCAGTCGGACAGGATCCTCTGGGGCCAACGTCCTGACTTTC.